This T cell receptor (beta chain) was found in a study of T cells expressing NK-cell markers. The overall study: The TCR beta repertoires were obtained from sorted CD3+CD56+NKG2C+, CD3+CD56+NKG2C- and CD3+CD56-NKG2C+ T cells. Study results and caveats: Researchers report these clonotypes also headed the CD3+CD56-NKG2C+ fraction in a handful of donors.

As for this clonotype: Its target is unknown.

This CDR3 region has 13 residues. CDR1 is LGHDT and CDR2 is YNNKEL in the germline V gene (reference sequence). Synthesis of TCR beta cDNA relied on 5'RACE template switching carrying UMIs. After re-calling the 5' RACE reads, TCRdb lists one entry per CDR3 protein, DNA absent. The sample has hundreds of thousands of distinct CDR3 sequences. This TCR was recovered from a woman between 18 and 70 years old in good health. The rearrangement joins TRBV3-1 to TRBJ2-3; the TCRdb call, TRBD1, lacks DNA for checking. The sample consisted of blood T cells: a sorted CD56 or NKG2C T cell subset, CD4+ or CD8+ T cells, or bulk PBMC T cells (not recorded which). The CDR3 is CASSPGAADTQYF.